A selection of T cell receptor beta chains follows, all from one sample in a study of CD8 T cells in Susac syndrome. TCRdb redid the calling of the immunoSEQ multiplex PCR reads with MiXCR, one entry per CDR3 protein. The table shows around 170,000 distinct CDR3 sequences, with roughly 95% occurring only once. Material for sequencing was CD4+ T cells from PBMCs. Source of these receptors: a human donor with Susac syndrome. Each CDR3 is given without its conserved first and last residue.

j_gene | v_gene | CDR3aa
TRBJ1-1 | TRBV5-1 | ASSFQVNTEAF
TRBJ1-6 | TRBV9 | ASSVGPGAGNSPLH
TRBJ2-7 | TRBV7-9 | ASSLTSATYEQY
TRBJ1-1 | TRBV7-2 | ASSLGQAGTTEAF
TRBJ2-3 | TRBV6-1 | ASPGGAFTGTDTQY
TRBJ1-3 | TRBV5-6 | ASGSGRTIY
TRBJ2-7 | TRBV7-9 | ASSGPGGEQY
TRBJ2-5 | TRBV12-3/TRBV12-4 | ASINLRTSGEPQGETQY
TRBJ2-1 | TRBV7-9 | ASSLAVPPRV
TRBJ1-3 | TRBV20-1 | SAVRGKAGNTIY
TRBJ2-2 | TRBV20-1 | SATRTPPSTGELF
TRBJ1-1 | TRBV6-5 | ASIGIMNTEAF
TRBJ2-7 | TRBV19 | ASSPDVAYEQY
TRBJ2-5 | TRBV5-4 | ASSSQLAGGRETQY
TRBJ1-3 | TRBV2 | ASSDRIKAGNTIY
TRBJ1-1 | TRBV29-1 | SVGVNTEAF
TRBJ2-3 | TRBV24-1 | ATMAGSSDTQY
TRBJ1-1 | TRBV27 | ASNVYGRRDRRNTEAF
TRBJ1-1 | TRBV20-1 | SAPRLRGTEAF
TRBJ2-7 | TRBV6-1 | ASSPRAGTYEQY
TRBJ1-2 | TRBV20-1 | SATRTGDGAGYT
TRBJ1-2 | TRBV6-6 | ASSQTDNYGYT
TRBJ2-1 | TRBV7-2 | ASSLLSGGGEQF
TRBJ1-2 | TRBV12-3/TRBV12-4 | ASSPRAAYGYT
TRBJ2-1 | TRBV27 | ASRGSGAPSSYNEQF
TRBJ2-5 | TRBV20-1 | SARISGAHQETQY
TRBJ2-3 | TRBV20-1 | SAPGDVGSTDTQY
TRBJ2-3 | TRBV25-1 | ASSESGQGTSTDTQY
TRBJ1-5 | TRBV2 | ASWGGSGNQPQH
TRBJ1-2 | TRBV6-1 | ASSRGLPGQGHLGTGYT
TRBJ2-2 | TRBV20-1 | SAGGRSGTGELF
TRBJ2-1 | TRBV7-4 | ASSSTNHEQF
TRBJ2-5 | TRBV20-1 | SARGYWQETQY
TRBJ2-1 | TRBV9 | ASSRPTRTSSYNEQF
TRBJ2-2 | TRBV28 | ASGVPGRGYTGELF
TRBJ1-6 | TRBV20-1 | SATSGQGADNSPLH
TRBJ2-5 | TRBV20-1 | SAASGGALETQY
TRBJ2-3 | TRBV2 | ASSGQGGSDTQY
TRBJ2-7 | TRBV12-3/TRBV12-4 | ASQAGIYEQY
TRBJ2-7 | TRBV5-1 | ASSLSGGGGYEQY
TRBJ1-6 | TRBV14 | ASSQAFRDSPLH
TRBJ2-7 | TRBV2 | ASKRALTDEQY